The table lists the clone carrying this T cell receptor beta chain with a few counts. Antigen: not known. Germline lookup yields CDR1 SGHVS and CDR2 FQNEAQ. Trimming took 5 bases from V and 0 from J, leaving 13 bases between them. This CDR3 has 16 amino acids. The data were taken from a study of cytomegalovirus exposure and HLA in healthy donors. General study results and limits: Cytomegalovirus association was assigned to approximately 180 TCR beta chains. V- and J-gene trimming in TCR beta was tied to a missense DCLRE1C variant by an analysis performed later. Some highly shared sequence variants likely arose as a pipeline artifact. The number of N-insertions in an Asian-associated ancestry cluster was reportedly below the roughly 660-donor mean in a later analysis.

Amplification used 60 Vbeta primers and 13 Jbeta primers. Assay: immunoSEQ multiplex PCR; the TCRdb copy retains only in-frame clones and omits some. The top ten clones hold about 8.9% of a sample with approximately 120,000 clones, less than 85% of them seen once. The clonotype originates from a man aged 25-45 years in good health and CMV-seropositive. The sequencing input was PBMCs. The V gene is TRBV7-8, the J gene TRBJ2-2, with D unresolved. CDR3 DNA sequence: TGTGCCAGCAGCCTGCCCCGCGCCTCGAACACCGGGGAGCTGTTTTTT. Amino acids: CASSLPRASNTGELFF.